This is a list of T cell receptor beta chains from one sample in a study of T cell changes during pregnancy in multiple sclerosis. Data came from immunoSEQ multiplex PCR; TCRdb stores just in-frame clones and leaves some out. This repertoire shows around 65,000 clones, 92% found once; its top ten account for roughly 2.6%. The sample in question was peripheral blood, obtained in the second trimester of pregnancy. These receptors came from a female donor in good health, enrolled as a control in a pregnancy study. CDR3s include the opening cysteine and the closing phenylalanine or tryptophan. Fields, in order: V gene, J gene, D gene, clone size, CDR3 DNA, CDR3 protein. A D gene is named only where the DNA matches it firmly. A row's size may be missing; if present it is once, few, many or a size class.

v_call: TRBV4-1
j_call: TRBJ2-3
d_call: TRBD2
clone_size: -
cdr3_nt: TGCGCCAGCAGACTTACTAGCGAGTACACAGATACGCAGTATTTT
cdr3_aa: CASRLTSEYTDTQYF

v_call: TRBV7-9
j_call: TRBJ1-1
d_call: -
clone_size: -
cdr3_nt: TGTGCCAGCAGCTCGTTCGGGGGGAACACTGAAGCTTTCTTT
cdr3_aa: CASSSFGGNTEAFF

v_call: TRBV5-1
j_call: TRBJ1-1
d_call: -
clone_size: -
cdr3_nt: TGCGCCAGCAGCTTGGGCAGCGGGAACACTGAAGCTTTCTTT
cdr3_aa: CASSLGSGNTEAFF

v_call: TRBV7-9
j_call: TRBJ2-1
d_call: -
clone_size: -
cdr3_nt: TGTGCCAGCAGCCTAGGGGGGGGCCATGAGCAGTTCTTC
cdr3_aa: CASSLGGGHEQFF

v_call: TRBV27
j_call: TRBJ1-3
d_call: -
clone_size: -
cdr3_nt: TGTGCCAGCAGAGGGGTTAGCTCTGGAAACACCATATATTTT
cdr3_aa: CASRGVSSGNTIYF

v_call: TRBV30
j_call: TRBJ1-5
d_call: -
clone_size: -
cdr3_nt: TGTGCCCTCGGGTGGAATAGCAATCAGCCCCAGCATTTT
cdr3_aa: CALGWNSNQPQHF

v_call: TRBV7-2
j_call: TRBJ2-1
d_call: TRBD2
clone_size: -
cdr3_nt: TGTGCCAGCACCCCAGGGGGGCGGGAGGGCCGAAATGAGCAGTTCTTC
cdr3_aa: CASTPGGREGRNEQFF

v_call: TRBV18
j_call: TRBJ2-1
d_call: TRBD2
clone_size: -
cdr3_nt: TGTGCCAGCTCATCGGGGGGAGACCCCTACAATGAGCAGTTCTTC
cdr3_aa: CASSSGGDPYNEQFF

v_call: TRBV29-1
j_call: TRBJ1-1
d_call: -
clone_size: -
cdr3_nt: TGCAGCGTTGACAGGCTAAACACTGAAGCTTTCTTT
cdr3_aa: CSVDRLNTEAFF

v_call: TRBV7-2
j_call: TRBJ2-3
d_call: TRBD2
clone_size: -
cdr3_nt: TGTGCCAGCAGCTTCGCGGGAGGGAACACAGATACGCAGTATTTT
cdr3_aa: CASSFAGGNTDTQYF

v_call: TRBV9
j_call: TRBJ2-1
d_call: -
clone_size: -
cdr3_nt: TGTGCCAGCAGCGTAACGTGGGGGCCAATTAATGAGCAGTTCTTC
cdr3_aa: CASSVTWGPINEQFF

v_call: TRBV19
j_call: TRBJ2-7
d_call: TRBD2
clone_size: -
cdr3_nt: TGTGCCACTGGGGCTAGCGGGAGGGCCCTGAAAGAGCAGTACTTC
cdr3_aa: CATGASGRALKEQYF

v_call: TRBV18
j_call: TRBJ1-2
d_call: TRBD1
clone_size: -
cdr3_nt: TGTGCCAGCTCACCAAATGACAGGGAAGGGAATGGCTACACCTTC
cdr3_aa: CASSPNDREGNGYTF

v_call: TRBV11-1
j_call: TRBJ2-1
d_call: TRBD2
clone_size: -
cdr3_nt: TGTGCCAGCAGCTTAGGAGGCCCACTAGCGGGGGGCCGGGGGCAGTTCTTC
cdr3_aa: CASSLGGPLAGGRGQFF

v_call: TRBV15
j_call: TRBJ2-1
d_call: TRBD1
clone_size: -
cdr3_nt: TGTGCCACCAGCAGAGATTCGGACAGGGGTACCTACAATGAGCAGTTCTTC
cdr3_aa: CATSRDSDRGTYNEQFF

v_call: TRBV7-3
j_call: TRBJ2-5
d_call: -
clone_size: -
cdr3_nt: TGTGCCAGCAGCTTACGAGCGGATCTTCAAGAGACCCAGTACTTC
cdr3_aa: CASSLRADLQETQYF

v_call: TRBV6-1
j_call: TRBJ2-7
d_call: TRBD2
clone_size: -
cdr3_nt: TGTGCCAGCAGTAATAGCGGGGCGGGGGAGCAGTACTTC
cdr3_aa: CASSNSGAGEQYF

v_call: TRBV28
j_call: TRBJ2-5
d_call: TRBD2
clone_size: -
cdr3_nt: TGTGCCAGCAGTGCCCCTTTTGCGGGAGGGGTGGAGACCCAGTACTTC
cdr3_aa: CASSAPFAGGVETQYF

v_call: TRBV4-2
j_call: TRBJ2-2
d_call: -
clone_size: -
cdr3_nt: TGTGCCAGCAGCCTCCACACGGGAAGCAACACCGGGGAGCTGTTTTTT
cdr3_aa: CASSLHTGSNTGELFF

v_call: TRBV7-8
j_call: TRBJ1-1
d_call: -
clone_size: -
cdr3_nt: TGTGCCAGCAGTTGGTCCCCGCTAGGGGAGGTGAACACTGAAGCTTTCTTT
cdr3_aa: CASSWSPLGEVNTEAFF

v_call: TRBV20-1
j_call: TRBJ2-7
d_call: -
clone_size: -
cdr3_nt: TGCAGTGCTAGAGGAGAGTACGAGCAGTACTTC
cdr3_aa: CSARGEYEQYF

v_call: TRBV2
j_call: TRBJ1-6
d_call: -
clone_size: -
cdr3_nt: TGTGCCAGCAGTGACGCCGGGGGTTATAATTCACCCCTCCACTTT
cdr3_aa: CASSDAGGYNSPLHF

v_call: TRBV5-1
j_call: TRBJ1-1
d_call: TRBD1
clone_size: -
cdr3_nt: TGCGCCAGCAGCCCGGGAGGGGGCGGGGGCACTGAAGCTTTCTTT
cdr3_aa: CASSPGGGGGTEAFF

v_call: TRBV6-5
j_call: TRBJ2-7
d_call: TRBD2
clone_size: -
cdr3_nt: TGTGCCAGCAGTTACGAGGTCGCGGGAGCTCTGTACGAGCAGTACTTC
cdr3_aa: CASSYEVAGALYEQYF

v_call: TRBV9
j_call: TRBJ2-1
d_call: -
clone_size: -
cdr3_nt: TGTGCCAGCAGCGTTACTAGCTACAATGAGCAGTTCTTC
cdr3_aa: CASSVTSYNEQFF

v_call: TRBV25-1
j_call: TRBJ2-7
d_call: TRBD2
clone_size: -
cdr3_nt: TGTGCCAGCACTCGATACACTAGCGGGGGAACCTACGAGCAGTACTTC
cdr3_aa: CASTRYTSGGTYEQYF

v_call: TRBV19
j_call: TRBJ2-5
d_call: -
clone_size: -
cdr3_nt: TGTGCCAGTAGCTACGGACTATCTAAAAAAGAGACCCAGTACTTC
cdr3_aa: CASSYGLSKKETQYF

v_call: TRBV28
j_call: TRBJ1-2
d_call: -
clone_size: -
cdr3_nt: TGTGCCAGCAATCAGACACCTAACTATGGCTACACCTTC
cdr3_aa: CASNQTPNYGYTF

v_call: TRBV4-2
j_call: TRBJ2-1
d_call: -
clone_size: -
cdr3_nt: TGTGCCAGCTGTCTGACAGGCCGCTCCTACAATGAGCAGTTCTTC
cdr3_aa: CASCLTGRSYNEQFF

v_call: TRBV7-9
j_call: TRBJ2-1
d_call: TRBD2
clone_size: -
cdr3_nt: TGTGCCAGCAGCTTAGAAAAACCGACTAGCGGGGGGGCTATATGGTTCTTC
cdr3_aa: CASSLEKPTSGGAIWFF

v_call: TRBV2
j_call: TRBJ2-7
d_call: -
clone_size: -
cdr3_nt: TGTGCCAGCAGTGCGGATTGGGGGGAGGAGCAGTACTTC
cdr3_aa: CASSADWGEEQYF

v_call: TRBV28
j_call: TRBJ1-5
d_call: TRBD1
clone_size: -
cdr3_nt: TGTGCCAGCAGAACAGGGGGGCCCCAGCATTTT
cdr3_aa: CASRTGGPQHF

v_call: TRBV7-9
j_call: TRBJ1-1
d_call: -
clone_size: -
cdr3_nt: TGTGCCAGCAGCTTAGTTCTGTGGAACACTGAAGCTTTCTTT
cdr3_aa: CASSLVLWNTEAFF

v_call: TRBV19
j_call: TRBJ2-7
d_call: TRBD1
clone_size: -
cdr3_nt: TGTGCCAGTAGAGGCTACCGGGACAGGGGCTACGAGCAGTACTTC
cdr3_aa: CASRGYRDRGYEQYF

v_call: TRBV19
j_call: TRBJ1-4
d_call: -
clone_size: -
cdr3_nt: TGTGCCAGTCGTACCGGCGGGCACACAACTAATGAAAAACTGTTTTTT
cdr3_aa: CASRTGGHTTNEKLFF

v_call: TRBV5-1
j_call: TRBJ2-3
d_call: -
clone_size: -
cdr3_nt: TGCGCCAGCAGCTTCGGGGTTCGCACAGATACGCAGTATTTT
cdr3_aa: CASSFGVRTDTQYF

v_call: TRBV10-1
j_call: TRBJ2-1
d_call: -
clone_size: -
cdr3_nt: TGCGCCACCGGACAGAACAATGAGCAGTTCTTC
cdr3_aa: CATGQNNEQFF

v_call: TRBV11-2
j_call: TRBJ1-6
d_call: -
clone_size: -
cdr3_nt: TGTGCCAGCAGCTTAGCGTTGGCCAGGGATAATTCACCCCTCCACTTT
cdr3_aa: CASSLALARDNSPLHF

v_call: TRBV30
j_call: TRBJ1-2
d_call: -
clone_size: -
cdr3_nt: TGTGCCTGGAGTACGACAGGTGCTGGCTACACCTTC
cdr3_aa: CAWSTTGAGYTF

v_call: TRBV7-6
j_call: TRBJ2-2
d_call: TRBD2
clone_size: -
cdr3_nt: TGTGCCAGCAGCTTAGGACCAGGGACTAGCGAGGGGGAGCTGTTTTTT
cdr3_aa: CASSLGPGTSEGELFF

v_call: TRBV6-1
j_call: TRBJ2-7
d_call: TRBD1
clone_size: -
cdr3_nt: TGTGCCAGCAGTGAAGTGACAGGGGGGAACTACGAGCAGTACTTC
cdr3_aa: CASSEVTGGNYEQYF

v_call: TRBV19
j_call: TRBJ2-1
d_call: TRBD1
clone_size: -
cdr3_nt: TGTGCCACTGGAAAAAAAGCGGGACAGGGGGAAAATGAGCAGTTCTTC
cdr3_aa: CATGKKAGQGENEQFF

v_call: TRBV6-5
j_call: TRBJ2-2
d_call: -
clone_size: -
cdr3_nt: TGTGCCAGCAGTGAGGATGTTACCGGGGAGCTGTTTTTT
cdr3_aa: CASSEDVTGELFF

v_call: TRBV4-1
j_call: TRBJ2-5
d_call: TRBD2
clone_size: once
cdr3_nt: TGCGCCAGCAGCCAACTACCGACTAGCGGGAGGGCCAGGGAGACCCAGTACTTC
cdr3_aa: CASSQLPTSGRARETQYF

v_call: TRBV5-6
j_call: TRBJ2-5
d_call: TRBD2
clone_size: -
cdr3_nt: TGTGCCAGCAGCTTGGGCCCTAGCGGCATCCAAGAGACCCAGTACTTC
cdr3_aa: CASSLGPSGIQETQYF